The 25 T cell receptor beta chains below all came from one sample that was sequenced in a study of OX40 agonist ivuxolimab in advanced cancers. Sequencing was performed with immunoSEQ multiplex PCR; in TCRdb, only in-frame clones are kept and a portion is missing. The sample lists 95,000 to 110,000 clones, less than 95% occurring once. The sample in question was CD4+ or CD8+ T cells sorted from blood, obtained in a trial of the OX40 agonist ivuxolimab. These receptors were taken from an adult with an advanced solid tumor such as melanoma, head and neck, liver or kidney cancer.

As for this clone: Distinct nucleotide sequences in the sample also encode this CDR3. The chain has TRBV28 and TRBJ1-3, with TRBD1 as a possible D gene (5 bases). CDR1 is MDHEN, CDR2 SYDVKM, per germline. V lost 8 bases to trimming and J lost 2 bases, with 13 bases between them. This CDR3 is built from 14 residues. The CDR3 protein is CASRAGHPGNTIYF. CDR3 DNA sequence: TGTGCCAGCCGAGCGGGGCACCCTGGAAACACCATATATTTT.

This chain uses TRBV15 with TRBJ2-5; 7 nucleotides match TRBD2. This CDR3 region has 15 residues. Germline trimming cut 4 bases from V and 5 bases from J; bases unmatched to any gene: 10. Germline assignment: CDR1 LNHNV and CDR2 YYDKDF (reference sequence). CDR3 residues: CATSKENGGGETQYF. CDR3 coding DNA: TGTGCCACCAGCAAAGAAAACGGGGGAGGGGAGACCCAGTACTTC.

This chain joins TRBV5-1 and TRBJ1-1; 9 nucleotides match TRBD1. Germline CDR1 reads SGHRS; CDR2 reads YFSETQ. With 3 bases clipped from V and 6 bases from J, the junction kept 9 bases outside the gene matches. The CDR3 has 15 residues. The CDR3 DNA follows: TGCGCCAGCAGCTGGGACAGGGTTCCGGTCGCTGAAGCTTTCTTT. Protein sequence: CASSWDRVPVAEAFF.

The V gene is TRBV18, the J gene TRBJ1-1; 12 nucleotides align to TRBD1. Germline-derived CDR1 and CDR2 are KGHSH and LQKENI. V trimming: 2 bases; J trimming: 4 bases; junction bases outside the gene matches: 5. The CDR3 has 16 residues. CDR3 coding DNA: TGTGCCAGCTCACCATCCGGGACAGGGGGCGGCACTGAAGCTTTCTTT. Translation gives CASSPSGTGGGTEAFF.

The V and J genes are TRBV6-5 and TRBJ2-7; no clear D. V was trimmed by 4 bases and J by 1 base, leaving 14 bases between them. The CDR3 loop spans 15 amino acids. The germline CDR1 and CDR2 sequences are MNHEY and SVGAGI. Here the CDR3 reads CASSSAVRTSYEQYF. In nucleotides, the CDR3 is TGTGCCAGCAGTTCCGCTGTCAGAACTTCCTACGAGCAGTACTTC.

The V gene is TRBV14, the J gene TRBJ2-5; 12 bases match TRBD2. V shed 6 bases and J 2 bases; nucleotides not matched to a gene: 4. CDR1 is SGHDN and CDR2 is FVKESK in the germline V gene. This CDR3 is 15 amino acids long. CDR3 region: CASRRLAGDQETQYF. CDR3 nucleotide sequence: TGTGCCAGCAGGCGACTAGCGGGAGATCAAGAGACCCAGTACTTC.

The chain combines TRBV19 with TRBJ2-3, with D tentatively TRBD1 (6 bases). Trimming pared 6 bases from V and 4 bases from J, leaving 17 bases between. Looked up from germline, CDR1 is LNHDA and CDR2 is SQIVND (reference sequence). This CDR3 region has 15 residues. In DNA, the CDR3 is TGTGCCAGTAGCTCACAGGGTTCAAGGGCAGATACGCAGTATTTT. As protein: CASSSQGSRADTQYF.

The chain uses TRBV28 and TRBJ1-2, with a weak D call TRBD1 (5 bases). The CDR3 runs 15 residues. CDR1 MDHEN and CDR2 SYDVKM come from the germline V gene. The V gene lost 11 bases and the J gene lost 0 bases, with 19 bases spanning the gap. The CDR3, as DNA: TGTGCCTTGCAGGGTTCGGGACGGGCTAACTATGGCTACACCTTC. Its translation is CALQGSGRANYGYTF.

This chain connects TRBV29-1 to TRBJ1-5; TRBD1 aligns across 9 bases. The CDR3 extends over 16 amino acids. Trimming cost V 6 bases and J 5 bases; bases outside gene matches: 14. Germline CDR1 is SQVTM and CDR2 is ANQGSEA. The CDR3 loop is CSVADTGGVGDQPQHF. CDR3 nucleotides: TGCAGCGTCGCTGATACAGGGGGCGTTGGGGATCAGCCCCAGCATTTT.

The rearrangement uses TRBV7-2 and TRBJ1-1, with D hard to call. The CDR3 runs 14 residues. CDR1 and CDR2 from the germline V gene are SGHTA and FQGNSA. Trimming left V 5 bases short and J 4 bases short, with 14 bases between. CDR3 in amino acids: CASSNTAPLTEAFF. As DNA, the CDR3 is TGTGCCAGCAGCAATACCGCTCCCCTCACTGAAGCTTTCTTT.

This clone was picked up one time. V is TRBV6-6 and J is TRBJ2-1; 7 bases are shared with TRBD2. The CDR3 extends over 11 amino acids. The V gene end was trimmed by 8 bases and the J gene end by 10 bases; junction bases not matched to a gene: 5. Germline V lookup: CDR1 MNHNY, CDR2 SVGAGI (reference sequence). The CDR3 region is CASSQAGEQFF. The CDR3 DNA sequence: TGTGCCAGCTCCCAAGCGGGAGAGCAGTTCTTC.

The CDR3 protein is CASSWKYHTDTQYF. CDR3 DNA sequence: TGTGCCAGCAGTTGGAAATACCACACAGATACGCAGTATTTT. V and J are TRBV28 and TRBJ2-3; unclear D gene. The ends were cut back, 4 bases at V and 2 bases at J, with 10 bases in the middle. This CDR3 is 14 amino acids long. CDR1 is MDHEN and CDR2 is SYDVKM in the germline V gene.

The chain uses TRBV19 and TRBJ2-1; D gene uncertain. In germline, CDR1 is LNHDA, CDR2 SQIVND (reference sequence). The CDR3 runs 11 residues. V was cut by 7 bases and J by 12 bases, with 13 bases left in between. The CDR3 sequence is CASIGGPGQFF. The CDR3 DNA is TGTGCCAGTATCGGCGGTCCCGGGCAGTTCTTC.

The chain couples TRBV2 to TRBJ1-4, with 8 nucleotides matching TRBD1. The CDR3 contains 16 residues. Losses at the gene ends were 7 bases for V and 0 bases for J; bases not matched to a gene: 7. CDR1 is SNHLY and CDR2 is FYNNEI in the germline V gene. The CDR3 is CASMRDRRSTNEKLFF. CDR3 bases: TGTGCCAGCATGAGGGACAGGAGATCAACTAATGAAAAACTGTTTTTT.

The CDR3 nucleotides are TGTGCCAGCAGTACCCCCTTGGGGGCGGAAAGCACCGGGGAGCTGTTTTTT. Translated, it gives CASSTPLGAESTGELFF. The V call is TRBV2, the J call TRBJ2-2; maybe TRBD1 (6 bases). There are 17 residues in the CDR3. Trimming left V 5 bases short and J 4 bases short, with 20 bases between. Germline loops: CDR1 SNHLY, CDR2 FYNNEI.

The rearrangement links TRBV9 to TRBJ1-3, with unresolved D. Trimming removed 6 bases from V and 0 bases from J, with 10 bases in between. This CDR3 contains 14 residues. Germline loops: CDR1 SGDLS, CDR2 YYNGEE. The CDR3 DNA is TGTGCCAGCACCTTGGAGAGCTCTGGAAACACCATATATTTT. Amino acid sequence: CASTLESSGNTIYF. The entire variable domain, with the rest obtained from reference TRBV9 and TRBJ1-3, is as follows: DSGVTQTPKHLITATGQRVTLRCSPRSGDLSVYWYQQSLDQGLQFLIQYYNGEERAKGNILERFSAQQFPDLHSELNLSSLELGDSALYFCASTLESSGNTIYFGEGSWLTVV.

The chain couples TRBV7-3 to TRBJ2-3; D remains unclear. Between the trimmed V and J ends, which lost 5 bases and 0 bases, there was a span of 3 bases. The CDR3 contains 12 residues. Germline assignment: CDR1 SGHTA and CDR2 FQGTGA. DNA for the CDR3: TGTGCCAGCAGCACGAGCACAGATACGCAGTATTTT. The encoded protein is CASSTSTDTQYF.

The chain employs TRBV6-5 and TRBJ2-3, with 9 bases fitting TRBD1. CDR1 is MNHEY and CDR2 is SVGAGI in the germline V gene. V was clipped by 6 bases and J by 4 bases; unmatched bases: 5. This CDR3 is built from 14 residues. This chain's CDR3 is CASSQTGGPDTQYF. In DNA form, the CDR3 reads TGTGCCAGCAGCCAAACAGGGGGCCCAGATACGCAGTATTTT.

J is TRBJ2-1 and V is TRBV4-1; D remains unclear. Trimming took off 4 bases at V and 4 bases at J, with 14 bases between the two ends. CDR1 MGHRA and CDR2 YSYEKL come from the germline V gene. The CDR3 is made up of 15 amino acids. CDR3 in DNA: TGCGCCAGCAGCCTCTCCGCTCTCGCTTACAATGAGCAGTTCTTC. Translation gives CASSLSALAYNEQFF.

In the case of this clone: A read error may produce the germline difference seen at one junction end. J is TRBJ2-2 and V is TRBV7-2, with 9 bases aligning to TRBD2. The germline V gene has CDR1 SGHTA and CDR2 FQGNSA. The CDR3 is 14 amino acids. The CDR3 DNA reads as TGTGCCAGCAGCCTAGCGGGACGGACCGGGGAGCTGTTTTTT. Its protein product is CASSLAGRTGELFF.

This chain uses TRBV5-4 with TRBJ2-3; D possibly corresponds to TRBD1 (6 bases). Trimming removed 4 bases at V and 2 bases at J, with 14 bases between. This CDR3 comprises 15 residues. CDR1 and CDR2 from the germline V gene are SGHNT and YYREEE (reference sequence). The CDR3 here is CASSRGQIYTDTQYF. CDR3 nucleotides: TGTGCCAGCAGCCGCGGACAGATTTACACAGATACGCAGTATTTT.

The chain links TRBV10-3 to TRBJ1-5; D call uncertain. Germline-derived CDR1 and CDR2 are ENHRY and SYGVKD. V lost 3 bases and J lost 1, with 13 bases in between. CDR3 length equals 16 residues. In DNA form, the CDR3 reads TGTGCCATCAGTGAAAGCTGGTCAAGAAGCAATCAGCCCCAGCATTTT. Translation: CAISESWSRSNQPQHF.

The CDR3 is CASSLGVGISGNTIYF. CDR3 coding DNA: TGTGCCAGCAGCTTGGGCGTAGGAATCTCTGGAAACACCATATATTTT. The V gene is TRBV7-6, the J gene TRBJ1-3; D ambiguous. V lost 3 bases and J 0 bases, leaving 12 bases between the germline ends. The CDR3 is 16 residues long. Germline assignment: CDR1 SGHVS and CDR2 FNYEAQ. The complete variable domain, with remaining parts taken from reference TRBV7-6 and TRBJ1-3, reads GAGVSQSPRYKVTKRGQDVALRCDPISGHVSLYWYRQALGQGPEFLTYFNYEAQQDKSGLPNDRFSAERPEGSISTLTIQRTEQRDSAMYRCASSLGVGISGNTIYFGEGSWLTVV.

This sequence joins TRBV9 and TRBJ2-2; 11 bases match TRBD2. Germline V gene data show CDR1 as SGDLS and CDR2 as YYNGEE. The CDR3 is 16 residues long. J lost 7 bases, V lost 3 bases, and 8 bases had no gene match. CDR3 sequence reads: CASSAPRLAGNGELFF. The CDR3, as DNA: TGTGCCAGCAGCGCCCCTCGACTAGCGGGAAACGGGGAGCTGTTTTTT.

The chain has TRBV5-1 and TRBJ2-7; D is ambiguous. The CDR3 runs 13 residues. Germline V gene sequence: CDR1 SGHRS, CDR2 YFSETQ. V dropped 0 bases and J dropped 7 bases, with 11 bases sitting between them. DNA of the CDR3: TGCGCCAGCAGCTTGGGTGGGGTTCGGGAGCAGTACTTC. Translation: CASSLGGVREQYF.